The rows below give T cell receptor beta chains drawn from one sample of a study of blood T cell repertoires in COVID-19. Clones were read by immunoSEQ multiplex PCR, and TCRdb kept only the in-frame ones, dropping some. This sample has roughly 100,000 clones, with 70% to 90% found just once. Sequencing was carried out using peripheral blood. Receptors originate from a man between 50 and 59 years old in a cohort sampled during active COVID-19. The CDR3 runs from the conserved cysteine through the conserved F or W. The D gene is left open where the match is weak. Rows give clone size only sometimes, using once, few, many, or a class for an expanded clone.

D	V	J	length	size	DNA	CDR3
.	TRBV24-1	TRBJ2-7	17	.	TGTGCCACCACAACGGGACACAACCTCTACTACTCCTACGAGCAGTACTTC	CATTTGHNLYYSYEQYF
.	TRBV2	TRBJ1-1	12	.	TGTGCCAGCAGTTTTACAGGGTCTGAAGCTTTCTTT	CASSFTGSEAFF
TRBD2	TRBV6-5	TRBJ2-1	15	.	TGTGCCAGCAGGGCGAGCGGGGCCTCCTACAATGAGCAGTTCTTC	CASRASGASYNEQFF
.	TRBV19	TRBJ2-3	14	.	TGTGCCAGTCGAACTAGAGGAAGCACAGATACGCAGTATTTT	CASRTRGSTDTQYF
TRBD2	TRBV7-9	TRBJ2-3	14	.	TGTGCCAGCAGCCATAGCGGGGGAAAAGATACGCAGTATTTT	CASSHSGGKDTQYF
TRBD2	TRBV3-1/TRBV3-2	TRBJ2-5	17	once	TGTGCCAGCAGCCAAGATTTACTAGCGGGCGCCCAGGAGACCCAGTACTTC	CASSQDLLAGAQETQYF
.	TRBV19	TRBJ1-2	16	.	TGTGCCAGTAGTATAGATTTGGACATATCTAACTATGGCTACACCTTC	CASSIDLDISNYGYTF
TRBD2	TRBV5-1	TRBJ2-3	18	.	TGCGCCAGCAGCTCCACGGTGGTAGCGGGGCTTGGGACAGATACGCAGTATTTT	CASSSTVVAGLGTDTQYF
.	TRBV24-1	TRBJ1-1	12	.	TGTGCCACCAGTGATCAGGGCACTGAAGCTTTCTTT	CATSDQGTEAFF
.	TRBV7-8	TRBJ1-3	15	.	TGTGCCAGCAGCACAGGGAGAGGGTCTGGAAACACCATATATTTT	CASSTGRGSGNTIYF
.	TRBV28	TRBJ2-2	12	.	TGTGCCAGCAGTTTGGGCCCACGGGAGCTGTTTTTT	CASSLGPRELFF
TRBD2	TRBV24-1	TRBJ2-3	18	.	TGTGCCACCAGTGACCCGACCGAGGGGACTAGCGGGGCAGATACGCAGTATTTT	CATSDPTEGTSGADTQYF
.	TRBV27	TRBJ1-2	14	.	TGTGCCAGCCACGGGGGGGGGAGTGGGTATGGCTACACCTTC	CASHGGGSGYGYTF